Detailed here is one T cell receptor (beta chain). This sample is part of a study of blood T cell repertoires in COVID-19. As for the study in general: Samples of COVID-19 (acute and convalescent) were obtained from the United States, Italy and Spain.

CDR3 length: 15 amino acids. Germline CDR1 KGHDR, CDR2 SFDVKD. Trimming took 4 bases from V and 0 from J; bases not matched to a gene: 4. Enrollment of patients from Seattle took place during active infection, with longitudinal follow-up. Source study methods: Amplified reference gene primers provided the basis for estimating nucleated cell counts. Using immunoSEQ multiplex PCR, the repertoire was profiled, and TCRdb retains in-frame clones only, with some absent. The V and J calls and the clone size are those of that table, but D and trimming were determined from the DNA. The sample includes approximately 350,000 clones, about 89% of them seen just once.

Sequencing used peripheral blood. The chain carries TRBV24-1 and TRBJ2-7; 8 bases fit TRBD1. This receptor was obtained from a woman in her 50s with COVID-19, enrolled during active disease. CDR3 in DNA: TGTGCCACCAGTGACTCCGGGACAGGCTCCTACGAGCAGTACTTC. It encodes CATSDSGTGSYEQYF.